Below, 27 T cell receptor beta chains from the same sample are listed, as sequenced in a study of control samples from healthy donors and cancer patients. Sequencing used immunoSEQ multiplex PCR; TCRdb keeps in-frame clones, though not all of them. The data show about 160,000 clones, approximately 94% seen once. Sequenced material: blood. The receptors shown here come from a woman in her 40s in good health.

The chain links TRBV3-1 (or the pseudogene TRBV3-2) to TRBJ1-5; no clear D. Germline V gene sequence: CDR1 LGHDT, CDR2 YNNKEL (reference sequence). V was clipped by 1 base and J by 6 bases, with 16 bases between them. The length of the CDR3 is 16 residues. CDR3 in amino acids: CASSQARSARAQPQHF. CDR3 in DNA: TGTGCCAGCAGCCAAGCTAGGTCGGCTAGGGCTCAGCCCCAGCATTTT.

The V and J genes are TRBV4-2 and TRBJ2-1; the D is unclear. CDR1 is LGHNA, CDR2 YNFKEQ, per germline. This CDR3 comprises 18 residues. V lost 0 bases, J lost 2 bases, and 17 bases lay in between. CDR3 loop: CASSQELARTKAYNEQFF. DNA of the CDR3: TGTGCCAGCAGCCAAGAATTGGCCAGGACCAAGGCCTACAATGAGCAGTTCTTC.

The V call is TRBV11-2, the J call TRBJ1-1, with D maybe TRBD1 (6 bases). Germline V lookup: CDR1 SGHAT, CDR2 FQNNGV. This CDR3 is 15 amino acids long. Deletions cut 5 bases from V and 1 base from J, with 14 bases between. CDR3 amino acids: CASSPRQVGNTEAFF. The CDR3 DNA follows: TGTGCCAGCAGCCCCAGACAGGTTGGGAACACTGAAGCTTTCTTT.

The rearrangement links TRBV19 to TRBJ1-2; D is ambiguous. Germline V gene sequence: CDR1 LNHDA, CDR2 SQIVND (reference sequence). This CDR3 is built from 14 residues. The V gene lost 6 bases and the J gene lost 0 bases, with 11 bases spanning the gap. In DNA, the CDR3 is TGTGCCAGTAGAAGCAGGATAGCTAACTATGGCTACACCTTC. This codes for CASRSRIANYGYTF.

The chain links TRBV6-5 to TRBJ2-6, with a tentative D call TRBD2 (5 bases). Trimming cost V 7 bases and J 0 bases, with 10 bases left between them. The CDR3 has 15 residues. CDR1 MNHEY and CDR2 SVGAGI come from the germline V gene. CDR3 residues: CASKSGPSGANVLTF. The CDR3 DNA is TGTGCCAGCAAAAGCGGACCCTCTGGGGCCAACGTCCTGACTTTC.

The rearrangement uses TRBV5-1 and TRBJ2-7; TRBD2 aligns across 12 bases. CDR3 length: 15 amino acids. Germline lookup yields CDR1 SGHRS and CDR2 YFSETQ. After removal of 4 bases from V and 3 bases from J, the junction contained 5 bases not matched to a gene. CDR3 protein: CASSVGLAGSYEQYF. In nucleotides, the CDR3 is TGCGCCAGCAGCGTGGGACTAGCGGGTAGCTACGAGCAGTACTTC.

V and J are TRBV10-1 and TRBJ1-3; tentatively, D is TRBD1 (5 bases). The germline CDR1 and CDR2 sequences are WNHNN and SYGVQD (reference sequence). This CDR3 contains 14 residues. The germline V and J ends were trimmed by 3 bases and 2 bases, with 8 bases remaining between them. CDR3: CASSDGGPGNTIYF. In nucleotides, the CDR3 is TGCGCCAGCAGTGATGGGGGACCTGGAAACACCATATATTTT.

This chain connects TRBV5-4 to TRBJ2-7, with a weak D call TRBD1 (5 bases). In germline, CDR1 is SGHNT, CDR2 YYREEE (reference sequence). Trimming cost V 1 base and J 6 bases, with 5 bases left between them. This CDR3 is 11 amino acids long. The chain's CDR3 is CASSLRGEQYF. As DNA, the CDR3 is TGTGCCAGCAGCTTGAGGGGCGAGCAGTACTTC.

The chain joins TRBV5-4 to TRBJ2-7; 9 bases match TRBD2. CDR3 length: 14 residues. In germline, CDR1 is SGHNT, CDR2 YYREEE (reference sequence). Trimming took 2 bases from V and 1 from J; bases not matched to a gene: 1. CDR3 residues: CASSFLAGSYEQYF. The CDR3 bases are TGTGCCAGCAGCTTTCTAGCGGGGTCCTACGAGCAGTACTTC.

As DNA, the CDR3 is TGCGCCAGCAGCCACGACAGTTATGGCTACACCTTC. It yields the protein CASSHDSYGYTF. The gene calls are TRBV4-3 and TRBJ1-2; maybe TRBD1 (5 bases). The CDR3 extends over 12 amino acids. Germline V gene lookup returns CDR1 LGHNA and CDR2 YSLEER. The ends were cut back, 3 bases at V and 5 bases at J, with 7 bases in the middle.

This clone showed up just once. This chain connects TRBV7-6 to TRBJ2-1; no clear D. Germline CDR1 is SGHVS and CDR2 is FNYEAQ. The CDR3 has 16 amino acids. The V gene lost 3 bases and the J gene lost 0 bases, with 12 bases spanning the gap. DNA of the CDR3: TGTGCCAGCAGCTTCTCCGGGTACCGCTCCTACAATGAGCAGTTCTTC. Translation: CASSFSGYRSYNEQFF.

The rearrangement uses TRBV10-3 and TRBJ1-1; TRBD1 matches 9 bases. With 6 bases clipped from V and 3 bases from J, the junction kept 2 bases outside the gene matches. CDR1 and CDR2 from the germline V gene are ENHRY and SYGVKD. This CDR3 is built from 13 residues. The DNA for the CDR3 is TGTGCCATCAGGGGACAGGGCCACACTGAAGCTTTCTTT. This translates into CAIRGQGHTEAFF.

This sequence joins TRBV30 and TRBJ1-2; perhaps TRBD1 as D (5 bases). The CDR3 is 16 residues long. The V gene's germline CDR1 is GTSNPN and CDR2 SVGIG (reference sequence). V was cut by 0 bases and J by 5 bases, with 19 bases left in between. CDR3 loop: CAWSVLTAHPRYGYTF. The CDR3 DNA follows: TGTGCCTGGAGTGTACTGACAGCTCACCCTAGGTATGGCTACACCTTC.

The chain combines TRBV3-1 (or the pseudogene TRBV3-2) with TRBJ2-7, with D possibly TRBD2 on 6 matching bases. The V end lost 2 bases, the J end lost 4 bases, and 12 bases lay between the germline ends. Per the germline V gene, CDR1 is LGHDT and CDR2 is YNNKEL (reference sequence). The CDR3 has 14 residues. CDR3 sequence: CASSQPGRGYEQYF. The CDR3 DNA reads as TGTGCCAGCAGCCAACCGGGACGGGGGTACGAGCAGTACTTC.

The genes are TRBV7-3 and TRBJ2-3; 10 nucleotides match TRBD1. V gave up 3 bases and J gave up 7 bases; unmatched junction bases: 7. Germline V lookup: CDR1 SGHTA, CDR2 FQGTGA. CDR3 length equals 15 residues. The CDR3: CASSFSGDRGNTQYF. The CDR3 DNA is TGTGCCAGCAGCTTCTCCGGGGACAGGGGAAATACGCAGTATTTT.

J is TRBJ1-2 and V is TRBV7-2; D is unclear. Per germline, CDR1 SGHTA and CDR2 FQGNSA. V lost 1 base, J lost 8 bases, and 20 bases lay in between. CDR3 length equals 16 residues. CDR3 sequence: CASSLGGSQGNHGYTF. The CDR3 nucleotides read TGTGCCAGCAGCTTAGGAGGGTCCCAAGGAAACCACGGCTACACCTTC. The full variable domain, rest sourced from reference TRBV7-2 and TRBJ1-2, is GAGVSQSPSNKVTEKGKDVELRCDPISGHTALYWYRQSLGQGLEFLIYFQGNSAPDKSGLPSDRFSAERTGGSVSTLTIQRTQQEDSAVYLCASSLGGSQGNHGYTFGSGTRLTVV.

This clone was counted at least ten times. The sample has other DNA sequences that encode this CDR3 too. The V gene is TRBV9, the J gene TRBJ2-7, with 7 positions matching TRBD2. Losses at the gene ends were 0 bases for V and 2 bases for J; bases not matched to a gene: 5. This CDR3 has 15 residues. Germline CDR1 is SGDLS and CDR2 is YYNGEE. The CDR3 is CASSVGTGGTYEQYF. CDR3 nucleotides: TGTGCCAGCAGCGTAGGGACGGGAGGTACCTACGAGCAGTACTTC. Full variable domain (outside the CDR3, taken from reference TRBV9 and TRBJ2-7): DSGVTQTPKHLITATGQRVTLRCSPRSGDLSVYWYQQSLDQGLQFLIQYYNGEERAKGNILERFSAQQFPDLHSELNLSSLELGDSALYFCASSVGTGGTYEQYFGPGTRLTVT.

This chain joins TRBV10-3 and TRBJ1-1; D gene ambiguous. This CDR3 contains 14 residues. V lost 2 bases, J lost 0 bases, and 7 bases lay in between. Per germline, CDR1 ENHRY and CDR2 SYGVKD. As DNA, the CDR3 is TGTGCCATCAGTGAGGCAGCAATGAACACTGAAGCTTTCTTT. It encodes CAISEAAMNTEAFF.

The chain is built from TRBV30 and TRBJ2-1; TRBD2 matches at 7 bases. CDR1 and CDR2 (germline): GTSNPN, SVGIG (reference sequence). CDR3 length: 13 residues. V shed 4 bases, J shed 5 bases, and the junction held 5 bases outside the gene matches. CDR3 coding DNA: TGTGCCTGGATGGCTAGCGGAAACAATGAGCAGTTCTTC. It specifies CAWMASGNNEQFF.

J is TRBJ2-1 and V is TRBV29-1; 11 positions agree with TRBD1. Germline-derived CDR1 and CDR2 are SQVTM and ANQGSEA. The CDR3 runs 15 residues. The trim removed 5 bases at V and 8 bases at J, leaving 11 bases unmatched. CDR3 region: CSVRDGDRGVYEQFF. The DNA for the CDR3 is TGCAGCGTTAGGGACGGGGACAGGGGGGTCTATGAGCAGTTCTTC.

This clone was counted between two and nine times. J is TRBJ2-2 and V is TRBV7-9; 7 nucleotides line up with TRBD2. Germline loops: CDR1 SEHNR, CDR2 FQNEAQ (reference sequence). There are 14 residues in the CDR3. V lost 3 bases, J lost 6 bases, and 4 bases stayed unmatched. CDR3 sequence: CASSFPLASGELFF. The DNA of the CDR3 is TGTGCCAGCAGCTTCCCACTAGCGTCCGGGGAGCTGTTTTTT. Variable domain in full (rest from reference TRBV7-9 and TRBJ2-2): DTGVSQNPRHKITKRGQNVTFRCDPISEHNRLYWYRQTLGQGPEFLTYFQNEAQLEKSRLLSDRFSAERPKGSFSTLEIQRTEQGDSAMYLCASSFPLASGELFFGEGSRLTVL.

This chain connects TRBV7-2 to TRBJ1-2; the match to TRBD1 covers 7 bases. Germline-derived CDR1 and CDR2 are SGHTA and FQGNSA. The CDR3 totals 16 residues. The V segment lost 4 bases and the J segment 7 bases; nucleotides outside the gene matches: 15. DNA of the CDR3: TGTGCCAGCAGCTCATGGGGGTCCCGGGACAGTACTGGCTACACCTTC. Translated: CASSSWGSRDSTGYTF. Based on the CDR3 plus reference TRBV7-2 and TRBJ1-2, the full variable domain is GAGVSQSPSNKVTEKGKDVELRCDPISGHTALYWYRQSLGQGLEFLIYFQGNSAPDKSGLPSDRFSAERTGGSVSTLTIQRTQQEDSAVYLCASSSWGSRDSTGYTFGSGTRLTVV.

The J gene is TRBJ1-5, the V gene TRBV2; 7 bases align to TRBD1. Per the germline V gene, CDR1 is SNHLY and CDR2 is FYNNEI. The CDR3 length is 13 residues. Trimming cost V 7 bases and J 4 bases; bases outside gene matches: 4. The CDR3 coding sequence is TGTGCCAGCATGAGGGACAGTAATCAGCCCCAGCATTTT. Amino acid sequence: CASMRDSNQPQHF.

The rearrangement uses TRBV9 and TRBJ1-2; 7 bases match TRBD1. There are 14 residues in the CDR3. Germline assignment: CDR1 SGDLS and CDR2 YYNGEE. The V segment lost 4 bases and the J segment 5 bases; nucleotides outside the gene matches: 8. The CDR3 DNA reads TGTGCCAGCAGCTTAGGGGACAGACCATATGGCTACACCTTC. Translation: CASSLGDRPYGYTF.

This chain uses TRBV7-2 with TRBJ1-6; no reliable D call. Trimming cost V 5 bases and J 4 bases, with 9 bases left between them. Per germline, CDR1 SGHTA and CDR2 FQGNSA. This CDR3 comprises 14 residues. The CDR3 loop reads CASSRRSYNSPLHF. The CDR3 coding sequence is TGTGCCAGCAGCCGGCGCAGTTATAATTCACCCCTCCACTTT.

In DNA form, the CDR3 reads TGTGCCTGGAGTGTGACGGGTTCCGGAGGCTACACCTTC. Translated: CAWSVTGSGGYTF. This sequence joins TRBV30 and TRBJ1-2, with D hard to call. There are 13 residues in the CDR3. Germline CDR1 is GTSNPN and CDR2 is SVGIG (reference sequence). The ends were cut back, 0 bases at V and 8 bases at J, with 13 bases in the middle.

On this clone: This same CDR3 is encoded by further DNA sequences in the sample. The rearrangement uses TRBV4-3 and TRBJ1-5; D ambiguous. V gave up 0 bases and J gave up 6 bases, with 6 bases separating them. The CDR3 loop spans 13 amino acids. In germline, CDR1 is LGHNA, CDR2 YSLEER. The DNA of the CDR3 is TGCGCCAGCAGCCAAGATATAGGTCAGCCCCAGCATTTT. Translated, it gives CASSQDIGQPQHF.